This T cell receptor (beta chain) was identified in a study of shared clonotypes between healthy human individuals. Study-wide points: An anticipated effect of sequencing depth on clonotype sharing among donors was recognized.

With 0 bases clipped from V and 4 bases from J, the junction kept 10 bases outside the gene matches. CDR3 size: 16 residues. Germline lookup yields CDR1 SGDLS and CDR2 YYNGEE. In the case of this clone: Its antigen is unknown.

Repertoires were generated with immunoSEQ multiplex PCR, while TCRdb's copy carries only in-frame clones and drops some. The sample consists of about 380,000 clones, around 96% of them appearing once. Every contributor of samples was a Caucasian grown-up residing in Nashville, Tennessee. The rearrangement uses TRBV9 and TRBJ2-7, with TRBD1 matching over 7 bases. The source is a man under 40 in good health. The material sequenced was memory CD8+ T cells sorted from blood. Subset defined: CD45RO+ cells pooled with CCR7-negative TemRA cells. CDR3 DNA: TGTGCCAGCAGCGTAGAGTCGGGGACAGCAAGTTACGAGCAGTACTTC. Translating gives CASSVESGTASYEQYF.